The 3 T cell receptor beta chains listed next were all sequenced from one sample in a study of blood T cell repertoires in COVID-19. Libraries were prepared by immunoSEQ multiplex PCR; TCRdb keeps only in-frame clonotypes and omits some of them. The table shows about 42,000 clones, with 85% to 90% occurring only once. Input material: peripheral blood. All receptors derive from a man in his sixties or seventies with acute or convalescent COVID-19.

This CDR3 reads CAWSDNPDQPQHF. In DNA form, the CDR3 reads TGTGCCTGGAGTGATAATCCCGATCAGCCCCAGCATTTT. The V gene is TRBV30, the J gene TRBJ1-5, with D hard to call. This CDR3 is 13 amino acids long. Trimming pared 1 base from V and 5 bases from J, leaving 9 bases between. Per germline, CDR1 GTSNPN and CDR2 SVGIG (reference sequence).

The chain uses TRBV6-5 and TRBJ2-3; TRBD2 matches at 9 bases. Germline V gene lookup returns CDR1 MNHEY and CDR2 SVGAGI. The V and J ends lost 6 bases and 2 bases, in that order; junction bases with no gene match: 3. The CDR3 is 14 residues long. CDR3 nucleotide sequence: TGTGCCAGCAGAGCGGGGGGAATCACAGATACGCAGTATTTT. It encodes CASRAGGITDTQYF.

The chain uses TRBV11-2 and TRBJ2-2; 10 positions agree with TRBD1. CDR1 and CDR2 (germline): SGHAT, FQNNGV. The CDR3 length is 15 residues. The junction had 3 bases not matched to a gene; V was cut back by 4 bases and J by 4 bases. CDR3 nucleotides: TGTGCCAGCAGCTCGGGACAGGGGAGCACCGGGGAGCTGTTTTTT. As protein: CASSSGQGSTGELFF.